This T cell receptor (beta chain) was identified in a study of blood T cell repertoires in COVID-19. Study background: The origin of the acute and convalescent COVID-19 samples was the United States, Italy and Spain.

CDR3 size: 15 residues. From germline, CDR1 is SGDLS and CDR2 YYNGEE. The J segment lost 3 bases and the V segment lost 0 bases, leaving 4 bases of the junction unmatched. Original analysis: Reference gene primer amplification gave nucleated cell count estimates. The data were produced by immunoSEQ multiplex PCR, yet TCRdb's version contains in-frame clones alone and is incomplete. V and J calls and clone size come straight from that table; D and trimming were deduced from the DNA. The sample has more than 200,000 clones, about nine tenths seen once. The chain links TRBV9 to TRBJ2-7, with TRBD1 identical over 9 bases. The TCR originated in a young woman with acute COVID-19. Source material: PBMCs or T cells enriched from blood (not recorded which). As DNA, the CDR3 is TGTGCCAGCAGCGTAGAGGGACAGGGCCTCTACGAGCAGTACTTC. It specifies CASSVEGQGLYEQYF.